The present T cell receptor beta chain was sequenced within a study of response to subunit inactivated influenza vaccine. Overall study results and limits: The authors proposed limited new T cell recruitment per seasonal influenza vaccination.

This CDR3 contains 13 residues. The germline V gene encodes CDR1 MNHEY and CDR2 SVGEGT. The V gene lost 11 bases and the J gene lost 0 bases, with 11 bases spanning the gap. MiXCR, run by TCRdb on the RT-PCR reads, gives a single entry per CDR3 protein. The sample includes 150,000 to 200,000 distinct CDR3 sequences, approximately 11% seen only once; the top ten take about an eighth. At least ten counts were recorded for this clonotype. Its target is unknown. The receptor was isolated from a man aged 50 to 59 who received an inactivated influenza vaccine. Sequenced here: non-naive T cells sorted from PBMCs, sampled 35 to 45 days after vaccination. The genes are TRBV6-2 or TRBV6-3 and TRBJ1-5, with D possibly TRBD1 on 6 matching bases. CDR3 DNA: TGTGCCTCACGGACAGATAGCAATCAGCCCCAGCATTTT. Protein sequence: CASRTDSNQPQHF.